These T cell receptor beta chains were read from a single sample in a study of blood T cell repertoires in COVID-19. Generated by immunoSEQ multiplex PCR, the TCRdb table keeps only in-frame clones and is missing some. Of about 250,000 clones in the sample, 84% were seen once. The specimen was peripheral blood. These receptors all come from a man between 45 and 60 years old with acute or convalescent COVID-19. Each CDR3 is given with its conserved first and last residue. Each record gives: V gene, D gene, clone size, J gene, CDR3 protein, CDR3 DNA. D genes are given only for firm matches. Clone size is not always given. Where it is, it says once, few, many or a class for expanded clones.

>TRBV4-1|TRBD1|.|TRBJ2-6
CASSQRPGQDLFGANVLTF
TGCGCCAGCAGCCAACGACCGGGACAGGACCTTTTTGGGGCCAACGTCCTGACTTTC
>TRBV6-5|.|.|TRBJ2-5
CASSYHRDLRETQYF
TGTGCCAGCAGTTACCACCGGGACTTAAGAGAGACCCAGTACTTC
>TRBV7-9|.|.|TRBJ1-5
CASSLKGEGQPQHF
TGTGCCAGCAGCTTAAAAGGGGAGGGTCAGCCCCAGCATTTT
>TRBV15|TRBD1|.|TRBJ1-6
CATSERTGDNSPLHF
TGTGCCACCTCGGAAAGGACAGGGGATAATTCACCCCTCCACTTT
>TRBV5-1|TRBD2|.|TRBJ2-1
CASSLSLAEANEQFF
TGCGCCAGCAGCTTGTCTCTAGCGGAAGCCAATGAGCAGTTCTTC
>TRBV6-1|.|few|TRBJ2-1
CASSEAHGYSYNEQFF
TGTGCCAGCAGTGAAGCGCACGGTTATTCCTACAATGAGCAGTTCTTC
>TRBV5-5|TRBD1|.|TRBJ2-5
CASSLGISGSGTGRTETQYF
TGTGCCAGCAGCTTGGGCATTTCCGGTTCCGGGACAGGGAGGACGGAGACCCAGTACTTC
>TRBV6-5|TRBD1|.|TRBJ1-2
CASSPWTGSFGYTF
TGTGCCAGCAGTCCCTGGACAGGGTCTTTCGGCTACACCTTC
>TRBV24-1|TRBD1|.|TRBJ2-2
CATSDPTGGESTGELFF
TGTGCCACCAGTGACCCGACAGGGGGTGAAAGCACCGGGGAGCTGTTTTTT
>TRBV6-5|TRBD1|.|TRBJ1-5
CASSYPGTGNQPQHF
TGTGCCAGCAGTTACCCCGGGACAGGCAATCAGCCCCAGCATTTT
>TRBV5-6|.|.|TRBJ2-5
CASSSRETQYF
TGTGCCAGCAGCTCGAGAGAGACCCAGTACTTC
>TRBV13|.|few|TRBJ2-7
CASSLSSQGLEQYF
TGTGCCAGCAGCTTAAGTTCGCAGGGGCTCGAGCAGTACTTC
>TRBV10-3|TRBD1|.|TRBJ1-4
CAISQGPGQLNEKLFF
TGTGCCATCAGCCAAGGGCCGGGACAGCTTAATGAAAAACTGTTTTTT
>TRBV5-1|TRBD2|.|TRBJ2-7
CASSLEGGRSYEQYF
TGCGCCAGCAGCTTGGAAGGCGGGAGAAGCTACGAGCAGTACTTC
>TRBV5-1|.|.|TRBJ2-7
CASSLQPRGYEQYF
TGCGCCAGCAGCTTGCAACCCAGAGGATACGAGCAGTACTTC
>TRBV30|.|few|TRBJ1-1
CAWSVLRGLEPNTEAFF
TGTGCCTGGAGTGTACTCAGGGGCCTGGAACCGAACACTGAAGCTTTCTTT
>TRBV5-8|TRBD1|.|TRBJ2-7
CASRRTGVREQYF
TGTGCCAGCAGGAGGACAGGGGTCCGCGAGCAGTACTTC
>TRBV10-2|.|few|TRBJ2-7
CASSREGQYF
TGCGCCAGCAGCAGGGAAGGGCAGTACTTC
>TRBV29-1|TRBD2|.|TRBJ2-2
CSVRTSGSNTGELFF
TGCAGCGTGCGGACTAGCGGGAGTAACACCGGGGAGCTGTTTTTT
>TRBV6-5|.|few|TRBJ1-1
CASSRTVNTEAFF
TGTGCCAGCAGCCGTACAGTGAACACTGAAGCTTTCTTT
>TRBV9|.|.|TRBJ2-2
CASTPARGEKLGELFF
TGTGCCAGCACCCCCGCCCGGGGAGAGAAGTTAGGGGAGCTGTTTTTT
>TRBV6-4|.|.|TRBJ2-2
CASSEVGGSTGELFF
TGTGCCAGCAGTGAAGTGGGGGGAAGCACCGGGGAGCTGTTTTTT
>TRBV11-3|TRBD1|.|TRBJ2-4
CASSLDQGEDVAKNIQYF
TGTGCCAGCAGCTTAGACCAGGGGGAAGACGTGGCCAAAAACATTCAGTACTTC
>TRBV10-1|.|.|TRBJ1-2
CASTQGQNYGYTF
TGCGCCAGCACCCAGGGCCAAAACTATGGCTACACCTTC
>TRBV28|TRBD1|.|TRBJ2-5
CASSFQQGARGETQYF
TGTGCCAGCAGTTTTCAACAGGGGGCTCGAGGAGAGACCCAGTACTTC
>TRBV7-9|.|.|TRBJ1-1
CASSPVRVGANTEAFF
TGTGCCAGCAGCCCTGTACGGGTTGGGGCGAACACTGAAGCTTTCTTT
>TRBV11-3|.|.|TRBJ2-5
CASSSVGGTQYF
TGTGCCAGCAGCTCGGTAGGAGGGACCCAGTACTTC
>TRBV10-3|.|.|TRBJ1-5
CAISENRRGNQPQHF
TGTGCCATCAGTGAAAACCGGAGGGGCAATCAGCCCCAGCATTTT
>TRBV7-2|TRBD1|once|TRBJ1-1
CASSWLGTAMNTEAFF
TGTGCCAGCAGCTGGCTCGGGACAGCCATGAACACTGAAGCTTTCTTT
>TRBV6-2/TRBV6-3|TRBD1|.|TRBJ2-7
CASSYGGQGVSSEQYF
TGTGCCAGCAGTTACGGGGGACAGGGGGTTTCCTCCGAGCAGTACTTC
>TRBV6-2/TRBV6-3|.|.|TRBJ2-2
CASSYPRYKTGELFF
TGTGCCAGCAGTTACCCCCGATACAAAACCGGGGAGCTGTTTTTT
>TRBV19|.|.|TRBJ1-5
CASNYIDSNQPQHF
TGTGCCAGTAACTACATAGATAGCAATCAGCCCCAGCATTTT
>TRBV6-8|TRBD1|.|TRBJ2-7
CASSYPGQGAPIDHEQYF
TGTGCCAGCAGTTACCCGGGACAGGGGGCGCCGATTGATCACGAGCAGTACTTC
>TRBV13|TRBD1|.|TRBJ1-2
CASSSGQPNYGYTF
TGTGCCAGCAGCTCGGGACAGCCAAACTATGGCTACACCTTC
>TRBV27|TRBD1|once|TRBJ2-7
CASSPRDRAYEQYF
TGTGCCAGCAGTCCTCGGGACAGAGCCTACGAGCAGTACTTC
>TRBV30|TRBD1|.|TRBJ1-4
CAWSPRVTGEEKLFF
TGTGCCTGGAGTCCACGGGTGACAGGGGAAGAAAAACTGTTTTTT
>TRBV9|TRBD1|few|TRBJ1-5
CASSVGTGAQPQHF
TGTGCCAGCAGCGTAGGGACAGGGGCTCAGCCCCAGCATTTT
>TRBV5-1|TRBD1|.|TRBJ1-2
CASSLDRGPGNGYTF
TGCGCCAGCAGCTTGGACAGGGGGCCAGGGAATGGCTACACCTTC
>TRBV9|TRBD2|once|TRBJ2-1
CASSVRGLDFGDEQFF
TGTGCCAGCAGCGTCCGAGGACTAGACTTCGGGGATGAGCAGTTCTTC
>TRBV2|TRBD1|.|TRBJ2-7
CASNPGQVPYEQYF
TGTGCCAGCAACCCGGGACAGGTCCCCTACGAGCAGTACTTC
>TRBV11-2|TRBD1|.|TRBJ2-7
CASSLETYTDRPTYF
TGTGCCAGCAGCTTAGAGACCTACACGGACAGGCCTACGTACTTC
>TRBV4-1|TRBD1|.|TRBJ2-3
CASSPIGSRGSGTQYF
TGCGCCAGCAGCCCGATCGGTAGCAGGGGGTCGGGTACGCAGTATTTT
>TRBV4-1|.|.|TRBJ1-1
CASSRITANTEAFF
TGCGCCAGCAGCCGCATAACAGCGAACACTGAAGCTTTCTTT
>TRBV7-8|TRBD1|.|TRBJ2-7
CASSLGYAARGYEQYF
TGTGCCAGCAGCTTAGGGTACGCCGCCAGGGGGTACGAGCAGTACTTC
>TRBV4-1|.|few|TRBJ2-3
CASSLLGGRTDTQYF
TGCGCCAGCAGCCTGTTGGGGGGGCGCACAGATACGCAGTATTTT
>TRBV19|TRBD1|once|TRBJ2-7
CASSTGTGGFYEQYF
TGTGCCAGTAGTACCGGGACAGGGGGCTTCTACGAGCAGTACTTC
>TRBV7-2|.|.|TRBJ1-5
CASSLSVVGNQPQHF
TGTGCCAGCAGCTTATCGGTGGTCGGCAATCAGCCCCAGCATTTT
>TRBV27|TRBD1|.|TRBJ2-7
CASSWTGGEQYF
TGTGCCAGCAGTTGGACAGGGGGCGAGCAGTACTTC
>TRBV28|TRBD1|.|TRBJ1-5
CASSGDRGKAIGNQPQHF
TGTGCCAGCAGCGGGGACAGGGGGAAGGCTATAGGCAATCAGCCCCAGCATTTT
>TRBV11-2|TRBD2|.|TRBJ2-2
CASSLSTAGGLTGELFF
TGTGCCAGCAGCTTATCTACGGCGGGAGGGCTCACCGGGGAGCTGTTTTTT
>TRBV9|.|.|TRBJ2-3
CASSVGGGLSTDTQYF
TGTGCCAGCAGCGTTGGCGGGGGCCTTAGCACAGATACGCAGTATTTT
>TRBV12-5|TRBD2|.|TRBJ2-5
CASGRASSGSETQYF
TGTGCTAGTGGTCGCGCCAGTAGCGGGAGTGAGACCCAGTACTTC
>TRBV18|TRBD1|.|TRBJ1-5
CASSPGQGGQPQHF
TGTGCCAGCTCACCAGGACAGGGTGGTCAGCCCCAGCATTTT